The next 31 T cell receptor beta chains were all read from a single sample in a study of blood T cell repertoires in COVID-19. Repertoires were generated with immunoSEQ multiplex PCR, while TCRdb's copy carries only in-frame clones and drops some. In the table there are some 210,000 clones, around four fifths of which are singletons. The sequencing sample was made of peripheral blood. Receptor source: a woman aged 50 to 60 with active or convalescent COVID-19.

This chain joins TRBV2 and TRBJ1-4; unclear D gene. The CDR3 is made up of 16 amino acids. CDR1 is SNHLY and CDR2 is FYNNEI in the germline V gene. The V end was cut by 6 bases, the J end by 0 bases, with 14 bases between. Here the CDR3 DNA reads TGTGCCAGCAGGGCACGGGAGATTGCAACTAATGAAAAACTGTTTTTT. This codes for CASRAREIATNEKLFF.

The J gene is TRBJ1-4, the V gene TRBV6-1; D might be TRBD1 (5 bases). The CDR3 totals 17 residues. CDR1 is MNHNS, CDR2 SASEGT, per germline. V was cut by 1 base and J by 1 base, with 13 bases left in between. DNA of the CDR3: TGTGCCAGCAGTGAAGTCGTTGGGGGGGGAACTAATGAAAAACTGTTTTTT. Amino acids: CASSEVVGGGTNEKLFF.

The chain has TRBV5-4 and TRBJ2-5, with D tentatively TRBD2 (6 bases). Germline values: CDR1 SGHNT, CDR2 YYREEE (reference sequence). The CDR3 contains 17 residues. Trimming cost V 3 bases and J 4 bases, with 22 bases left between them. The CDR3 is CASSWRVGWGSTETQYF. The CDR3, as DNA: TGTGCCAGCAGCTGGAGGGTGGGTTGGGGAAGTACAGAGACCCAGTACTTC.

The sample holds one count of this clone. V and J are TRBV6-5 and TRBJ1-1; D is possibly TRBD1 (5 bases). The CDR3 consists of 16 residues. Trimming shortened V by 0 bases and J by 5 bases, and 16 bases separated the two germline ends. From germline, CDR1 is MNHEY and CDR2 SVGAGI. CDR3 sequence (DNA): TGTGCCAGCAGTTACTCGAGCCGGGGGGTTGGGACTGAAGCTTTCTTT. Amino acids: CASSYSSRGVGTEAFF.

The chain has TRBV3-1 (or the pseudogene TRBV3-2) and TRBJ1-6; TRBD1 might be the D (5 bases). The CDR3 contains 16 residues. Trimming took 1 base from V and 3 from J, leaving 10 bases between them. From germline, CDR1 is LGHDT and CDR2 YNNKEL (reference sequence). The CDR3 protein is CASSQAGQVYNSPLHF. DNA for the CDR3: TGTGCCAGCAGCCAAGCAGGACAAGTCTATAATTCACCCCTCCACTTT.

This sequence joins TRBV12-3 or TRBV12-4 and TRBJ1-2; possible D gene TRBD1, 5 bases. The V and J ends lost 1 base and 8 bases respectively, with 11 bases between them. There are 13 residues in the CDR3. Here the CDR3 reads CASSLGQGLGYTF. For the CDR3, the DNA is TGTGCCAGCAGTTTAGGCCAGGGTCTGGGCTACACCTTC.

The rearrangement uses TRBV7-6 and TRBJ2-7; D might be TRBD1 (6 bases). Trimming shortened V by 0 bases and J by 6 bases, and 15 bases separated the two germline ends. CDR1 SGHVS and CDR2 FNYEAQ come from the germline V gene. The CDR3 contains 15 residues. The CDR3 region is CASSLAASRGLEQYF. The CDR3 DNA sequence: TGTGCCAGCAGCTTAGCGGCTAGCAGGGGCCTCGAGCAGTACTTC.

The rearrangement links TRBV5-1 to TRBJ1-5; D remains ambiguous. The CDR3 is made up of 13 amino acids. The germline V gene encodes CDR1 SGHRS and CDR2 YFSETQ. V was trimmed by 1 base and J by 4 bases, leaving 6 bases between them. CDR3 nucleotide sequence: TGCGCCAGCAGCTTGAGCGGTAATCAGCCCCAGCATTTT. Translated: CASSLSGNQPQHF.

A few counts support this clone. CDR3 sequence: CASSSRGDSKNIQYF. The CDR3 bases are TGTGCCAGCTCATCACGCGGGGATTCCAAAAACATTCAGTACTTC. V and J are TRBV18 and TRBJ2-4; maybe TRBD2 (6 bases). This CDR3 is 15 amino acids long. In germline, CDR1 is KGHSH, CDR2 LQKENI. Trimming pared 5 bases from V and 2 bases from J, leaving 13 bases between. The whole variable domain, filled in from reference TRBV18 and TRBJ2-4, reads NAGVMQNPRHLVRRRGQEARLRCSPMKGHSHVYWYRQLPEEGLKFMVYLQKENIIDESGMPKERFSAEFPKEGPSILRIQQVVRGDSAAYFCASSSRGDSKNIQYFGAGTRLSVL.

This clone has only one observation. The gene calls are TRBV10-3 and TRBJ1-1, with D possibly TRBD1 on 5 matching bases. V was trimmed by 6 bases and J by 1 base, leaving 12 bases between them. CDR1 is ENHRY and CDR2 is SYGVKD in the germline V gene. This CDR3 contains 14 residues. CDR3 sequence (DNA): TGTGCCATCAGCGCGGGACCGACGAACACTGAAGCTTTCTTT. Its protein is CAISAGPTNTEAFF.

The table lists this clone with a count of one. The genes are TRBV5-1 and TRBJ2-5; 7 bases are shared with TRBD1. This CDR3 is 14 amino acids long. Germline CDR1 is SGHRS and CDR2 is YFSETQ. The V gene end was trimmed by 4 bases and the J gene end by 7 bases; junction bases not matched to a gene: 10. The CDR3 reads CASSRDRERRTQYF. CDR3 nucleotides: TGCGCCAGCAGCCGCGACAGGGAGAGGAGGACCCAGTACTTC.

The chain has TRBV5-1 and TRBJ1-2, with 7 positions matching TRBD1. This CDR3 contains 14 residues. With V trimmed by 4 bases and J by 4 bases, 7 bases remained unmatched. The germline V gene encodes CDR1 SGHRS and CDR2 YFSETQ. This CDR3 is CASSARQGSYGYTF. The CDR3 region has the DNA TGCGCCAGCAGCGCCCGACAGGGTAGCTATGGCTACACCTTC.

The chain's CDR3 is CATSRGQGGTEAFF. CDR3 bases: TGTGCCACCAGCAGGGGACAGGGGGGCACTGAAGCTTTCTTT. The gene calls are TRBV15 and TRBJ1-1, with TRBD1 matching 11 bases. With 3 bases clipped from V and 4 bases from J, the junction kept 1 base outside the gene matches. CDR3 size: 14 residues. The germline CDR1 and CDR2 sequences are LNHNV and YYDKDF (reference sequence).

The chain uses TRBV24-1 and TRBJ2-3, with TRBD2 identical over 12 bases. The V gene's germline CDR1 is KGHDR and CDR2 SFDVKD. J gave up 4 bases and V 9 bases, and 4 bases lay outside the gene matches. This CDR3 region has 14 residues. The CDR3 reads CATALAGGADTQYF. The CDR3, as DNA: TGTGCCACCGCACTAGCGGGGGGCGCAGATACGCAGTATTTT.

The CDR3 DNA reads TGTGCCAGCAGCTTAGATCTGAGCGGGGGGGCCAATGAGCAGTTCTTC. Its protein is CASSLDLSGGANEQFF. The chain has TRBV11-3 and TRBJ2-1, with 10 bases aligning to TRBD2. Germline values: CDR1 SGHNT, CDR2 YENEEA. Unmatched junction bases numbered 5, after V lost 0 bases and J lost 6 bases. CDR3 size: 16 residues.

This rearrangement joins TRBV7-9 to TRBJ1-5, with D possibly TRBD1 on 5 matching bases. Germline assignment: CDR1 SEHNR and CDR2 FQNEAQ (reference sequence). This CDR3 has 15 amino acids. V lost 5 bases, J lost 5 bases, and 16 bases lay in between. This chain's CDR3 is CASSPPDGHDQPQHF. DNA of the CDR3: TGTGCCAGCAGCCCACCGGACGGACACGATCAGCCCCAGCATTTT.

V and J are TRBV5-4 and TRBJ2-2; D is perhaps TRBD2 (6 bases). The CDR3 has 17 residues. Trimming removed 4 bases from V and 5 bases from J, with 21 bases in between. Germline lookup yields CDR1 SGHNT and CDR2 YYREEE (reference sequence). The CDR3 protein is CASSTSPGVGFTGELFF. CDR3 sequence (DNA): TGTGCCAGCAGCACCTCTCCGGGGGTCGGTTTTACCGGGGAGCTGTTTTTT. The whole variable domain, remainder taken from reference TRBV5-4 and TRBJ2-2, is ETGVTQSPTHLIKTRGQQVTLRCSSQSGHNTVSWYQQALGQGPQFIFQYYREEENGRGNFPPRFSGLQFPNYSSELNVNALELDDSALYLCASSTSPGVGFTGELFFGEGSRLTVL.

The CDR3 DNA reads TGTGCTAGTGGTTTGAAGGCTAGAACTGAGCAGTTCTTC. Residues: CASGLKARTEQFF. This chain uses TRBV12-5 with TRBJ2-1; D is unresolved. The CDR3 has 13 residues. V shed 2 bases and J shed 9 bases, with 11 bases lying between them. Per germline, CDR1 LGHNT and CDR2 FRNRAP.

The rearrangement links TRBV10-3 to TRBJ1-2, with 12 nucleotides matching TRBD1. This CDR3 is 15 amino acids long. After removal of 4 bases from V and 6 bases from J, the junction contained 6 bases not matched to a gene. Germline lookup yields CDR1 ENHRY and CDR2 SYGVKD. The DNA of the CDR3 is TGTGCCATCAGTGTATCGGGACAGGGGGCCGATGGCTACACCTTC. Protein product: CAISVSGQGADGYTF.

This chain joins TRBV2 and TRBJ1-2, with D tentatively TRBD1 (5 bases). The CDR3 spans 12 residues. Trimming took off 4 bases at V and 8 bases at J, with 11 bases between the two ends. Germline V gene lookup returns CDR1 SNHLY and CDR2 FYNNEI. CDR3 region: CASSVGEGGYTF. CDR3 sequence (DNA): TGTGCCAGCAGTGTAGGGGAAGGAGGCTACACCTTC.

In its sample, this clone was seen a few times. The CDR3 loop reads CASSPFGGDYTF. CDR3 DNA sequence: TGCGCCAGCAGCCCCTTCGGGGGGGACTACACCTTC. The J gene is TRBJ1-2, the V gene TRBV5-1; tentative D call: TRBD1 (5 bases). The CDR3 is made up of 12 amino acids. CDR1 and CDR2 from the germline V gene are SGHRS and YFSETQ. Trimming removed 4 bases at V and 10 bases at J, with 14 bases between.

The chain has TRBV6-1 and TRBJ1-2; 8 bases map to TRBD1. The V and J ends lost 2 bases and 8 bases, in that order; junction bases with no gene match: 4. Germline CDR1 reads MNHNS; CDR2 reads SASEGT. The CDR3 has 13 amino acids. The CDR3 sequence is CASSEQGARGYTF. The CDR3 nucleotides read TGTGCCAGCAGTGAACAGGGGGCGCGCGGCTACACCTTC.

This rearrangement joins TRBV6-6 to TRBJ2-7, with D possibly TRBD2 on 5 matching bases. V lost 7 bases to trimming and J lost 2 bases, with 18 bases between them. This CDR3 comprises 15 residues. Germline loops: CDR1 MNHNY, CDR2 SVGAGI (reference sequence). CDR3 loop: CASKISGTPTYEQYF. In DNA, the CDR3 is TGTGCCAGCAAGATATCGGGAACACCTACCTACGAGCAGTACTTC.

The CDR3 coding sequence is TGTGCCAGCAGCCTTCGTCCGGGACTAGCGGGAGAGTCCTCCTACAATGAGCAGTTCTTC. This gives the protein CASSLRPGLAGESSYNEQFF. This chain uses TRBV28 with TRBJ2-1; TRBD2 matches at 14 bases. Trimming took 6 bases from V and 0 from J; bases not matched to a gene: 13. This CDR3 is built from 20 residues. Looked up from germline, CDR1 is MDHEN and CDR2 is SYDVKM. The full variable domain, in which reference TRBV28 and TRBJ2-1 provide the parts outside the CDR3, is DVKVTQSSRYLVKRTGEKVFLECVQDMDHENMFWYRQDPGLGLRLIYFSYDVKMKEKGDIPEGYSVSREKKERFSLILESASTNQTSMYLCASSLRPGLAGESSYNEQFFGPGTRLTVL.

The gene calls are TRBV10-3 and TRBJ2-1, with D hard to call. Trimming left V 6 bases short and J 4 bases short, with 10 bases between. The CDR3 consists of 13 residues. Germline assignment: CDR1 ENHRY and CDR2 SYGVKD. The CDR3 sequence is CAISDSGYNEQFF. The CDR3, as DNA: TGTGCCATCAGCGATAGTGGTTACAATGAGCAGTTCTTC.

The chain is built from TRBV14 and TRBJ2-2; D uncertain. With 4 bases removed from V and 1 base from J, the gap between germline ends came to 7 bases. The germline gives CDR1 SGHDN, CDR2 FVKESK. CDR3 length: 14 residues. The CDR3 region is CASSRALNTGELFF. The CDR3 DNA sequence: TGTGCCAGCAGCCGCGCACTGAACACCGGGGAGCTGTTTTTT. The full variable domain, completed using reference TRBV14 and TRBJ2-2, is EAGVTQFPSHSVIEKGQTVTLRCDPISGHDNLYWYRRVMGKEIKFLLHFVKESKQDESGMPNNRFLAERTGGTYSTLKVQPAELEDSGVYFCASSRALNTGELFFGEGSRLTVL.

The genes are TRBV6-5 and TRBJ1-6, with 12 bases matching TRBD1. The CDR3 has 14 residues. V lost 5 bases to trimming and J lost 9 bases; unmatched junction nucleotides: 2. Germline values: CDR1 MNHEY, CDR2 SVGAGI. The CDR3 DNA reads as TGTGCCAGCAGTAAGGGACAGGGGGCTTCACCCCTCCACTTT. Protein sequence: CASSKGQGASPLHF.

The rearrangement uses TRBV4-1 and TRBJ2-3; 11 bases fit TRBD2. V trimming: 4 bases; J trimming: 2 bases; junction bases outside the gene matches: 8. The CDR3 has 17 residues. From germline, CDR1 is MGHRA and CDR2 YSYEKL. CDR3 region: CASSLRSSGRNTDTQYF. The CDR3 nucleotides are TGCGCCAGCAGCCTTCGGTCTAGCGGGAGGAACACAGATACGCAGTATTTT.

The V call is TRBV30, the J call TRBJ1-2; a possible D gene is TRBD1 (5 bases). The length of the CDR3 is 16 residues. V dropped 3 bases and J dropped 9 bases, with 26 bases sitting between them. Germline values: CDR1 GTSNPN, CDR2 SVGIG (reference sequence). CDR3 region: CAWSERDRWEVGRYTF. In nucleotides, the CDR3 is TGTGCCTGGAGCGAACGGGACCGGTGGGAGGTCGGGCGCTACACCTTC.

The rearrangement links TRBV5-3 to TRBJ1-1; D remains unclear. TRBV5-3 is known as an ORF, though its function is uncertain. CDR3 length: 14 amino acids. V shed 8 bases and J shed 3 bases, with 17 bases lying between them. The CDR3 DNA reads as TGTGCCAGTATACTCCGCGAAATTGACACTGAAGCTTTCTTT. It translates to CASILREIDTEAFF.

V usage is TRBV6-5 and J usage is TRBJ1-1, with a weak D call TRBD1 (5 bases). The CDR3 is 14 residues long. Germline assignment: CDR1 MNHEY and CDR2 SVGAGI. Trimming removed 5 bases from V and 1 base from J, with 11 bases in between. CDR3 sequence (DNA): TGTGCCAGCAGTACCCTTACAGGGAACACTGAAGCTTTCTTT. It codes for CASSTLTGNTEAFF.